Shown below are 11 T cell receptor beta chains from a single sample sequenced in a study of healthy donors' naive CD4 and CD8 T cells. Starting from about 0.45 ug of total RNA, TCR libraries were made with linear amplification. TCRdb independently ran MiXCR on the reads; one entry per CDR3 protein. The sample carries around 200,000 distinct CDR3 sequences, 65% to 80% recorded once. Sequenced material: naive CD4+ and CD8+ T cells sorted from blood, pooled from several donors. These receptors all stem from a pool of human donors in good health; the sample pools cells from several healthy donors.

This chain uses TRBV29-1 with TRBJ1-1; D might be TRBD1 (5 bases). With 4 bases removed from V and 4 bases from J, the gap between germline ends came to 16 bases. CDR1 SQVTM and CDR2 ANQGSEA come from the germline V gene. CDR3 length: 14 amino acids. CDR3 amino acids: CSVVTPGGSTEAFF. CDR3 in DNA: TGCAGCGTTGTGACGCCCGGGGGTAGCACTGAAGCTTTCTTT.

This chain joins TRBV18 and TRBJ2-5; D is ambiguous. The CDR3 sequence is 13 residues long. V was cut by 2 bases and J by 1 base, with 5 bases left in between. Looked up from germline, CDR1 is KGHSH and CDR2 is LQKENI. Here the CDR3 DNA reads TGTGCCAGCTCACCAACAAGCCAAGAGACCCAGTACTTC. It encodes CASSPTSQETQYF.

CDR3: CASRDSGSQPQHF. The CDR3 DNA sequence: TGTGCCAGCAGGGACAGCGGCTCGCAGCCCCAGCATTTT. The chain uses TRBV12-3 or TRBV12-4 and TRBJ1-5; D might be TRBD1 (6 bases). Trimming pared 6 bases from V and 7 bases from J, leaving 13 bases between. The CDR3 consists of 13 residues.

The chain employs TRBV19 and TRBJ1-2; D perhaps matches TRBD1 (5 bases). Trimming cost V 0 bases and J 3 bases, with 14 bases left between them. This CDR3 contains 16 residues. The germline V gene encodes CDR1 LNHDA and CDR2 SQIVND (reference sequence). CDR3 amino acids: CASSIDPAQVDYGYTF. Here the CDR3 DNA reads TGTGCCAGTAGTATAGATCCGGCACAGGTCGACTATGGCTACACCTTC.

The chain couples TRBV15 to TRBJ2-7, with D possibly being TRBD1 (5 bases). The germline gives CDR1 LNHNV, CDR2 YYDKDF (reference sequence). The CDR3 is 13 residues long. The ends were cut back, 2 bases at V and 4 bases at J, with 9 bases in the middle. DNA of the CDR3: TGTGCCACCAGCAGATCCCCAGGGTACGAGCAGTACTTC. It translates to CATSRSPGYEQYF.

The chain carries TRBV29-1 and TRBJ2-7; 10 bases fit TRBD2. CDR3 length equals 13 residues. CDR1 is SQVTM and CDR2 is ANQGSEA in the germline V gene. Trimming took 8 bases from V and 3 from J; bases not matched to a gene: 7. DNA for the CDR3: TGCAGCATTACTAGCGGGAACCTCTACGAGCAGTACTTC. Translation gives CSITSGNLYEQYF.

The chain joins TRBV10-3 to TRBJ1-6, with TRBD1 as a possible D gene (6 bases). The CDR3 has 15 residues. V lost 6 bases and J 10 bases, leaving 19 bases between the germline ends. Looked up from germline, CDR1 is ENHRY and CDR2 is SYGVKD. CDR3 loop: CAIREAQGSGSPLHF. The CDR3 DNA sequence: TGTGCCATCAGGGAAGCTCAGGGGAGTGGCTCACCCCTCCACTTT.

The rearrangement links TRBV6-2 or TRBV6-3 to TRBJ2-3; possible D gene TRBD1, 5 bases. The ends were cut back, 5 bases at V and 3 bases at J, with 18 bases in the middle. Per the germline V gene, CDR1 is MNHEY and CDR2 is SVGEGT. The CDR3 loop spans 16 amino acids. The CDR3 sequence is CASSKPKDTPTDTQYF. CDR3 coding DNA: TGTGCCAGCAGTAAACCCAAGGACACCCCTACAGATACGCAGTATTTT.

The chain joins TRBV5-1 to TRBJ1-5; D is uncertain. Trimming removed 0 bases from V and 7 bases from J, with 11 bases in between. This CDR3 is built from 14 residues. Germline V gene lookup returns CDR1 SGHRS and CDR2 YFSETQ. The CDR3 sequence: CASSLGESGQPQHF. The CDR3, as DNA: TGCGCCAGCAGCTTGGGGGAATCGGGACAGCCCCAGCATTTT.

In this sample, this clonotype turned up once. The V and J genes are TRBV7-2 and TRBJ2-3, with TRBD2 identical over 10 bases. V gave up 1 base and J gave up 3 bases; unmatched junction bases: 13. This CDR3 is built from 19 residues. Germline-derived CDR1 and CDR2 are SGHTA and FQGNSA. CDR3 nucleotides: TGTGCCAGCAGCTTAGGTACTAGCGGGACCCGAACGAATACAGATACGCAGTATTTT. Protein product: CASSLGTSGTRTNTDTQYF.

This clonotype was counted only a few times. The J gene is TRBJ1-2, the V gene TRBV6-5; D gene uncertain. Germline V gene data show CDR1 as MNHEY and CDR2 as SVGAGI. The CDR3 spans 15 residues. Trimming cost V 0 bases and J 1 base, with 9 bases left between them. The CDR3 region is CASSYSMDFNYGYTF. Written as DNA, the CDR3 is TGTGCCAGCAGTTACTCGATGGACTTTAACTATGGCTACACCTTC.